The source of this TCR beta chain is a study of identical twins. General study results and limits: With abundant cord blood beta clonotypes, insertions were fewer; memory repertoires showed no such pattern.

MiXCR, run by TCRdb on the 5' RACE reads, gives a single entry per CDR3 protein. Among 250,000 to 300,000 distinct CDR3 sequences, about 9% were seen once, and the ten largest hold less than 4%. Germline CDR1 is MGHDK and CDR2 is SYGVNS. The germline V and J ends were trimmed by 2 bases and 7 bases, with 3 bases remaining between them. The CDR3 runs to 12 residues. Details on this clonotype: Its antigen remains unknown.

Everyone who donated was a healthy Caucasian. The sample was also reused in another study, on yellow fever vaccine responses in identical twins.

The rearrangement uses TRBV25-1 and TRBJ1-6, with unresolved D. What was sequenced was CD8+ T cells sorted from blood. The clonotype was recovered from a woman aged 18-29 years in good health. The CDR3 reads CASSEPNSPLHF. The CDR3 coding sequence is TGTGCCAGCAGTGAACCGAATTCACCCCTCCACTTT.